This T cell receptor (beta chain) was sequenced during a study of CD8 T cells in Susac syndrome. Study-wide results and caveats: The study acknowledged a relatively small number of individuals in its TCR sequencing and HLA analysis.

Trimming stripped 4 bases from V and 3 bases from J, with 12 bases between. CDR3 length: 14 amino acids. Germline V gene data show CDR1 as LGHNA and CDR2 as YNFKEQ. Patients with Susac syndrome showed fulfilment of recently defined diagnostic criteria for definite or probable disease. Negative isolation was used for CD8+ and CD4+ T cells, and FACS enrichment was applied to TEMRA cells. Reverse transcription of roughly 0.45 to 1 ug RNA was performed with random hexamers. An immunoSEQ multiplex PCR generated amplified TCR beta CDR3 products spanning 54 Vbeta and 13 Jbeta. TCRdb reprocessed the immunoSEQ multiplex PCR reads via MiXCR and lists one record per CDR3 protein. The sample yields under 200,000 distinct CDR3 sequences, 95% to 96% seen once. Points on this clonotype: What it binds is not known.

The chain combines TRBV4-2 with TRBJ2-5; D possibly corresponds to TRBD2 (6 bases). The sequence was obtained from a human donor with Susac syndrome. Source material: CD4+ T cells from PBMCs. This CDR3 reads CASSLTGTEETQYF. CDR3 nucleotides: TGTGCCAGCAGCCTTACCGGGACTGAAGAGACCCAGTACTTC.